The clone carrying this T cell receptor (beta chain) was counted only a few times. What it binds is not known. The sample comes from a study of beta chain features in type 1 diabetes. Notes on the study in general: Among patients with Type 1 diabetes, TCRB CDR3s were moderately but significantly shorter in every one of the four CD4+ subsets.

Every bit of the isolated RNA underwent reverse transcription, so sequencing read expressed TCRB transcripts. The method was immunoSEQ multiplex PCR; TCRdb's version includes in-frame clones alone and lacks a portion of them. The table records 330,000 or so clones, around an eighth of them present only once. The length of the CDR3 is 14 residues. Germline loops: CDR1 SGHDN, CDR2 FVKESK. Between the trimmed V and J ends, which lost 1 base and 6 bases, there was a span of 13 bases. This receptor was taken from a woman aged 18-30 years with type 1 diabetes. V gene TRBV14 combines with J gene TRBJ2-7; possible D gene TRBD1, 5 bases. Specimen: naive CD4+ T cells from blood. The CDR3 nucleotides read TGTGCCAGCAGCCAAGTAAGGGGTAGGGGCGAGCAGTACTTC. Its protein product is CASSQVRGRGEQYF.